A single TCR beta chain is shown here with its context. Its antigen remains unidentified. Distinct nucleotide sequences in the sample also encode this CDR3. There are 14 residues in the CDR3. CDR1 is LNHDA, CDR2 SQIVND, per germline (reference sequence). V lost 4 bases to trimming and J lost 1 base; unmatched junction nucleotides: 3. Researchers partitioned CD4+ cells into CD45RA+ naive and CD45RA-negative memory subsets. The protocol was immunoSEQ multiplex PCR, while the TCRdb copy is restricted to in-frame clones and leaves out a portion. This table has a few million clones, approximately 92% appearing once. This sample was included in a study of shared clonotypes between healthy human individuals. Across the whole study: Per-donor plates numbered three CD4 naive, three CD4 memory, two CD8 naive and one CD8 memory. Study-wide results and limits: Lower generation probabilities were found for non-shared clonotypes than for those shared by all four donors.

This chain joins TRBV19 and TRBJ1-1; 7 bases are a match to TRBD1. The sequence was collected from a man aged 18 to 30 in good health. The sequenced material came from naive CD4+ T cells sorted from blood. Subset noted: CD45RA+ positively selected. The CDR3 here is CASSSGTANTEAFF. CDR3 sequence (DNA): TGTGCCAGTAGTAGCGGGACAGCGAACACTGAAGCTTTCTTT.